One T cell receptor (beta chain) is described in this entry. Its antigen is still unknown. The sample originates from a study of T cell repertoires in cytomegalovirus infection. On the study more broadly: Selected CMV epitopes included recently identified HLA-C-restricted ones as well as well-studied HLA-B-restricted ones. Carrying CMV and the relevant HLA type showed in public TCR beta signatures. Findings and caveats of the study: Clonotypes of TCR beta that were HLA-C-restricted and CMV-specific dominated the ex vivo response. The cumulative frequency of public TCR beta families distinguished individuals who carried CMV together with the relevant HLA.

MiXCR, applied by TCRdb to the reads, yields one record per CDR3 protein. The table has about 900,000 distinct CDR3 sequences, 30% to 40% seen once. The V end lost 5 bases, the J end lost 3 bases, and 8 bases lay between the germline ends. This CDR3 has 13 residues. Germline V gene lookup returns CDR1 LNHDA and CDR2 SQIVND (reference sequence). The chain employs TRBV19 and TRBJ1-5, with D perhaps TRBD1 (5 bases). The sample consisted of cultured CD8+ T cells from PBMCs, taken from culture after CMV antigen stimulation. This clonotype originated in a human donor in good health (CMV status not recorded). Some clones in this sample may be carry-over from other donors' samples. For the CDR3, the DNA is TGTGCCAGTAGTTCCAGGGCCAATCAGCCCCAGCATTTT. It codes for CASSSRANQPQHF.